A selection of T cell receptor beta chains follows, all from one sample in a study of blood T cell repertoires in COVID-19. Assay used: immunoSEQ multiplex PCR; TCRdb lists only in-frame clones, some missing. The sample holds about 40,000 clones, roughly 76% seen once. The sample comprised peripheral blood. These receptors were collected from a woman in her 70s with acute or convalescent COVID-19. CDR3s include the opening cysteine and the closing phenylalanine or tryptophan.

v_call	j_call	cdr3_aa
TRBV29-1	TRBJ2-7	CSVEASGPYEQYF
TRBV9	TRBJ1-4	CASSVSPTGTSEKLFF
TRBV5-8	TRBJ2-1	CASSLNRGKINEQFF
TRBV30	TRBJ1-4	CAWSPQGEKLFF
TRBV7-2	TRBJ1-1	CASSPRQGRSEAFF
TRBV7-2	TRBJ2-7	CASSSTRDRGQYF
TRBV4-1	TRBJ2-3	CASSQAGVDTQYF
TRBV20-1	TRBJ2-4	CSARTDRKQYF
TRBV12-3/TRBV12-4	TRBJ1-1	CASSPGENTEAFF
TRBV19	TRBJ2-1	CASSSTGGFSYNEQFF
TRBV30	TRBJ2-1	CAWSVYRQPSSYNEQFF
TRBV5-5	TRBJ1-3	CASSLDSIRTIYF
TRBV15	TRBJ2-7	CATSRDLGRNEQYF
TRBV25-1	TRBJ1-1	CASRGLNTEAFF
TRBV11-2	TRBJ2-3	CASSLNGGAYSSTDTQYF
TRBV28	TRBJ2-4	CASRKGRGFQNIQYF
TRBV3-1/TRBV3-2	TRBJ2-2	CASSQATGELFF
TRBV2	TRBJ1-6	CASSGGGSYNSPLHF
TRBV10-3	TRBJ2-7	CATLAGGSYEQYF
TRBV28	TRBJ2-3	CASSFLSSGSDTQYF
TRBV27	TRBJ2-2	CASSVFVGTANTGELFF
TRBV7-2	TRBJ1-4	CASSLGDRDNEKLFF
TRBV6-2/TRBV6-3	TRBJ2-1	CASSQDRVGEQFF
TRBV14	TRBJ2-2	CASSQEIQNGELFF
TRBV7-2	TRBJ2-5	CASSPMTRAETQYF
TRBV2	TRBJ2-7	CASNSGGAYEQYF
TRBV30	TRBJ1-2	CAWSGGREGYTF
TRBV2	TRBJ1-5	CASDTGYEQPQHF
TRBV6-5	TRBJ1-1	CASSFMDSNTEAFF
TRBV27	TRBJ1-6	CASSHPTGGASINSPLHF
TRBV19	TRBJ1-2	CASSIARTTNYGYTF
TRBV15	TRBJ2-7	CATSRREGGEQYF
TRBV19	TRBJ2-1	CASKRIAGAGEQFF
TRBV30	TRBJ1-2	CAWTQPGGQAYGYTF
TRBV5-1	TRBJ2-3	CASSLAGRTDTQYF